This T cell receptor beta chain comes out of a study of regulatory T cells in long-lasting Graves disease. Researchers made TCR beta libraries by using iRepertoire HTBI primers and running Arm-PCR on CDR3 regions. TCRdb fed the multiplex PCR reads into MiXCR, producing one record per CDR3 protein. The table has more than 300,000 distinct CDR3 sequences, approximately 25% seen once. This clonotype was observed many times. Its antigen is not known. Study-wide results and limits: Repertoires from persistent disease leaned toward TRBV28, TRBJ1-2 and TRBJ2-5. Fewer public clonotypes were shared by new patients (about 940) than by persistent patients (roughly 2,500).

Stated time point: persistent/refractory GD, antithyroid drugs over 5 years with positive TRAb. PBMCs were the source of the RNA used for TCR sequencing. Trimming stripped 1 base from V and 14 bases from J, with 11 bases between. Germline V lookup: CDR1 SQVTM, CDR2 ANQGSEA. There are 11 residues in the CDR3. The TCR was taken from a woman aged 40 to 49 with Graves disease. The specimen comprised peripheral blood mononuclear cells (PBMCs), sampled when the disease was refractory, from a patient treated with antithyroid drugs. The rearrangement links TRBV29-1 to TRBJ1-4, with D unclear. The CDR3 loop reads CSVEVGIGLFF. The CDR3 nucleotides read TGCAGCGTTGAAGTGGGGATTGGGCTGTTTTTT.